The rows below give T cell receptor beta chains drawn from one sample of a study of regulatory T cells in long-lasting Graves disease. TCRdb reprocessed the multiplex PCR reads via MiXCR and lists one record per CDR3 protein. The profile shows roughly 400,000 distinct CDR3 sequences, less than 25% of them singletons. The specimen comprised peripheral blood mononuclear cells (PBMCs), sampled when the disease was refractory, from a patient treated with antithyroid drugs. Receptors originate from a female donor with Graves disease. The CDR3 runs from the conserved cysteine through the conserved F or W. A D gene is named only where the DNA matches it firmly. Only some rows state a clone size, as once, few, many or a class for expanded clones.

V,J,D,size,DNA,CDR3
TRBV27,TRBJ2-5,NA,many,TGTGCCAGCAGTTTTACTGGGACTCAAGCTTCGGAGACCCAGTACTTC,CASSFTGTQASETQYF
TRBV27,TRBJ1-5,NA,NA,TGTGCCAGCAGTCCCAGACGCAATCAGCCCCAGCATTTT,CASSPRRNQPQHF
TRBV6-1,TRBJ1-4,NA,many,TGTGCCAGCAGTGATTGGGACAACTGGGGTGAAAAACTGTTTTTT,CASSDWDNWGEKLFF
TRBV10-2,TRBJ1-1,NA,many,TGTGCCAGCAGTGAGGCGGGAACTGAAGCTTTCTTT,CASSEAGTEAFF
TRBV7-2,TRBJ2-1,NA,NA,TGTGCCAGCAGCCACAAAGTTAGGACGACGACTTACAATGAGCAGTTCTTC,CASSHKVRTTTYNEQFF
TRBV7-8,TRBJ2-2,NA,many,TGTGCCAGCAGCGCTAGCGCCGGGGAGCTGTTTTTT,CASSASAGELFF
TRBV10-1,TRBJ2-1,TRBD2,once,TGCGCCAGCAGTGATAGTAAGCGGGATTTTCCAATCTTC,CASSDSKRDFPIF
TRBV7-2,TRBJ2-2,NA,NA,TGTGCCAGCAGCTCAGTCGGGGGGCTAGGCACCGGGGAGCTGTTTTTT,CASSSVGGLGTGELFF
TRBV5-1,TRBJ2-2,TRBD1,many,TGCGCCAGCAGCTGGACAGGGGGCTACACCGGGGAGCTGTTTTTT,CASSWTGGYTGELFF
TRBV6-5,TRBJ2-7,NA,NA,TGTGCCAGCAGTTACTCCCCAGACGGGTCCTACGAGCAGTACTTC,CASSYSPDGSYEQYF
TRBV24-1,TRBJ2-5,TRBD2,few,TGTGCCACCAGTGATATGGAACTAGCGGGAGGGGAGACCCAGTACTTC,CATSDMELAGGETQYF
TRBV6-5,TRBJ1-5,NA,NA,TGTGCCAGCAGTTACTTGGGGTCGGTGAGTCAGCCCCAGCATTTT,CASSYLGSVSQPQHF
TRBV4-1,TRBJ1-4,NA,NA,TGCGCCAGCAGCCAAGGAACGGGGGCGACTGGTGAAAAACTGTTTTTT,CASSQGTGATGEKLFF
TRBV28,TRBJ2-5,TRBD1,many,TGTGCCAGCAGTCCCCAGACAGGGCTTACGGAGACCCAGTACTTC,CASSPQTGLTETQYF
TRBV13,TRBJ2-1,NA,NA,TGTGCCAGCAGCCCCAGGGTTTCCTACAATGAGCAGTTCTTC,CASSPRVSYNEQFF
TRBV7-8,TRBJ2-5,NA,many,TGTGCCAGCAGCTTAGCGCGTTTTGCTGTCGAGACCCAGTACTTC,CASSLARFAVETQYF
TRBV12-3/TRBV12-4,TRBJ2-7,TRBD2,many,TGTGCCAGCAGTTTTAAGGTTCTCGCTGGCGGGAGAGGCTACGAGCAGTACTTC,CASSFKVLAGGRGYEQYF
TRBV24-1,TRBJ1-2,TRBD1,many,TGTGCCACCGGGAGGACAGGGAATGGCTACACCTTC,CATGRTGNGYTF
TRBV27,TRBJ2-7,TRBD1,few,TGTGCCAGCAGTTTAGCAGGGGGCTATATCAGCGAGCAGTACTTC,CASSLAGGYISEQYF
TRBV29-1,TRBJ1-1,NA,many,TGCAGCGCAAACCCGGGAGCGGACCCTGAAGCTTTCTTT,CSANPGADPEAFF
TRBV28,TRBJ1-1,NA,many,TGTGCCAGCACCACGGGACCACCGGGGGGTCTGAACACTGAAGCTTTCTTT,CASTTGPPGGLNTEAFF
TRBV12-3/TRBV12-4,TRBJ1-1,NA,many,TGTGCCAGCATCATATGGGGAGAGAACACTGAAGCTTTCTTT,CASIIWGENTEAFF
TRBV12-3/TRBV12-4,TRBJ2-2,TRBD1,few,TGTGCCAGCGGTTCGGGACAGGGGTGGGCCGGGGAGCTGTTTTTT,CASGSGQGWAGELFF
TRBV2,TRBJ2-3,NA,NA,TGTGCCAGCAGTGATATGTCAGGGCGATCTAGCACAGATACGCAGTATTTT,CASSDMSGRSSTDTQYF
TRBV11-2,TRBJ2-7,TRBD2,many,TGTGCCAGCAGCTTAGATGGGCTAGCGGGAACCGAGCAGTACTTC,CASSLDGLAGTEQYF
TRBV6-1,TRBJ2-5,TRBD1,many,TGTGCCACCGTATCAGGGGGCGCGGAGACCCAGTACTTC,CATVSGGAETQYF
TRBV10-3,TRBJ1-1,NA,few,TGTGCCATCAAAGGGTCGACGTATGAAGCTTTCTTT,CAIKGSTYEAFF
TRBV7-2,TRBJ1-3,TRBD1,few,TGTGCCAGCAGCTATCAGGGGGCGCAGGGAAACACCATATATTTT,CASSYQGAQGNTIYF
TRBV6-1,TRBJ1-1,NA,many,TGTGCCAGCCTGGCCGGGTCTTTGGACGACACTGAAGCTTTCTTT,CASLAGSLDDTEAFF
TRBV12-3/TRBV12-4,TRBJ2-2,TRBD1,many,TGTGCCAGCAGTTTCGGAGCAGGGGGACGCGAGCTGTTTTTT,CASSFGAGGRELFF
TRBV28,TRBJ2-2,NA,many,TGTGCCAGCAGTTTGACAGCCTCGAACACCGGGGAGCTGTTTTTT,CASSLTASNTGELFF
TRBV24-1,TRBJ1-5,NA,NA,TGTGCCACCAGTGAAACCGGGAGCAATCAGCCCCAGCATTTT,CATSETGSNQPQHF
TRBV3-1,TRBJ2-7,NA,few,TGTGCCAGCAGCCAAATGCAGAGGGTGTACTTC,CASSQMQRVYF
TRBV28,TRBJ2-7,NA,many,TGTGCCAGCAGCTCCCGTTCGTGGGAGGTGGGAGGTGATCCATCCTACGAGCAGTACTTC,CASSSRSWEVGGDPSYEQYF
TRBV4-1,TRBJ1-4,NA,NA,TGCGCCAGCAGCCAAGATCCGGCCGGGGGGTATGAAAAACTGTTTTTT,CASSQDPAGGYEKLFF
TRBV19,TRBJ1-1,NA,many,TGTGCCAGTAGTATTGAGGGGCTGAACACTGAAGCTTTCTTT,CASSIEGLNTEAFF
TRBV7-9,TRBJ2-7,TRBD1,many,TGTGCCAGCAGCTTGTACGGACAGGGATCCTACGAGCAGTACTTC,CASSLYGQGSYEQYF
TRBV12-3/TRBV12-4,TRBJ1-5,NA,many,TGTGCCAGCAGTTTTTCTCTAGGAGGAGATACCAATCAGCCCCAGCATTTT,CASSFSLGGDTNQPQHF
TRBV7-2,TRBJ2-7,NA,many,TGTGCCAGCAGCTTCCTCCCGAGCTCCTACGAGCAGTACTTC,CASSFLPSSYEQYF
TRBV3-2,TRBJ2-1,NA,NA,TGTGCCAGCAGCCAAGTCCAGCGGGGGGGCCGATTTAACTCCTACAATGAGCAGTTCTTC,CASSQVQRGGRFNSYNEQFF
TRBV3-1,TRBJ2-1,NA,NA,TGTGCCAGCAGCCAAGAACATCTTGAGCAGTTCTTC,CASSQEHLEQFF
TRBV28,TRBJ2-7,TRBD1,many,TGTGCCAGCAGTTCGGCGACAGGGGGAGGGTACGAGCAGTACTTC,CASSSATGGGYEQYF